The 17 T cell receptor beta chains reported below all come from one sample, sequenced in a study of blood T cell repertoires in COVID-19. This table comes from immunoSEQ multiplex PCR, and its TCRdb copy is limited to in-frame clones, with some not included. There are some 320,000 clones in the sample; roughly 88% occur only once, and over 6% lies in the top ten. Sequencing was performed on peripheral blood. The receptors originated from a woman aged 25 to 39 who had recovered from COVID-19.

The chain carries TRBV4-1 and TRBJ2-2; D perhaps matches TRBD1 (7 bases). This CDR3 has 16 amino acids. The V gene lost 1 base and the J gene lost 6 bases, with 15 bases spanning the gap. Germline V CDR1 and CDR2: MGHRA, YSYEKL. For the CDR3, the DNA is TGCGCCAGCAGCCAAGGGAGGGGGCGCGTGGCCGGGGAGCTGTTTTTT. Its protein product is CASSQGRGRVAGELFF.

This rearrangement joins TRBV7-2 to TRBJ1-5; TRBD1 matches 8 bases. Trimming cost V 5 bases and J 0 bases; bases outside gene matches: 6. The germline V gene encodes CDR1 SGHTA and CDR2 FQGNSA. The CDR3 runs to 16 residues. The CDR3 loop is CASSLYRGGSNQPQHF. Here the CDR3 DNA reads TGTGCCAGCAGCCTATACAGGGGGGGTAGCAATCAGCCCCAGCATTTT.

This chain uses TRBV3-1 (or the pseudogene TRBV3-2) with TRBJ2-7; 7 nucleotides agree with TRBD1. J lost 6 bases, V lost 4 bases, and 9 bases had no gene match. The CDR3 consists of 14 residues. Germline assignment: CDR1 LGHDT and CDR2 YNNKEL (reference sequence). The CDR3 nucleotides read TGTGCCAGCAGCCGACTAAGACAGGGTGGCGAGCAGTACTTC. This encodes CASSRLRQGGEQYF.

The genes are TRBV4-2 and TRBJ2-2; 9 bases line up with TRBD2. The length of the CDR3 is 16 residues. Germline lookup yields CDR1 LGHNA and CDR2 YNFKEQ. Trimming cost V 0 bases and J 6 bases; bases outside gene matches: 5. CDR3 bases: TGTGCCAGCAGCCAAGATGGCGGGGGGGCCTCCGGGGAGCTGTTTTTT. Its translation is CASSQDGGGASGELFF.

The chain joins TRBV4-3 to TRBJ1-4; D is perhaps TRBD1 (5 bases). The CDR3 has 15 amino acids. Looked up from germline, CDR1 is LGHNA and CDR2 is YSLEER. V was clipped by 0 bases and J by 6 bases, with 11 bases between them. This CDR3 reads CASSQDQGADEKLFF. CDR3 DNA sequence: TGCGCCAGCAGCCAAGATCAAGGGGCTGATGAAAAACTGTTTTTT.

This clone was detected only a few times. This rearrangement joins TRBV4-3 to TRBJ1-1; D not resolved. CDR1 is LGHNA and CDR2 is YSLEER in the germline V gene. CDR3 length equals 14 residues. V gave up 0 bases and J gave up 4 bases, with 9 bases separating them. CDR3 loop: CASSQETGSTEAFF. DNA of the CDR3: TGCGCCAGCAGCCAAGAGACGGGGAGCACTGAAGCTTTCTTT.

J is TRBJ1-4 and V is TRBV28; D gene unclear. V was cut by 7 bases and J by 7 bases, with 22 bases left in between. CDR3 length: 16 residues. In germline, CDR1 is MDHEN, CDR2 SYDVKM. CDR3 bases: TGTGCCAGCACCCTGAGCGAGAAGGTAGTAGGTGAAAAACTGTTTTTT. The encoded protein is CASTLSEKVVGEKLFF. Variable domain in full (rest from reference TRBV28 and TRBJ1-4): DVKVTQSSRYLVKRTGEKVFLECVQDMDHENMFWYRQDPGLGLRLIYFSYDVKMKEKGDIPEGYSVSREKKERFSLILESASTNQTSMYLCASTLSEKVVGEKLFFGSGTQLSVL.

V is TRBV6-2 or TRBV6-3 and J is TRBJ2-7; unclear D gene. V was cut by 6 bases and J by 3 bases, with 18 bases left in between. Germline CDR1 reads MNHEY; CDR2 reads SVGEGT. The CDR3 is 15 residues long. DNA for the CDR3: TGTGCCAGCAGCTCCGCGGCCGGCGAACGCTACGAGCAGTACTTC. Residues: CASSSAAGERYEQYF.

CDR3 residues: CASSWGQGRGQPQHF. CDR3 in DNA: TGTGCCAGCAGCTGGGGACAGGGAAGAGGTCAGCCCCAGCATTTT. This chain links TRBV7-6 with TRBJ1-5, with 9 nucleotides matching TRBD1. The J segment lost 6 bases and the V segment lost 4 bases, leaving 7 bases of the junction unmatched. Germline CDR1 SGHVS, CDR2 FNYEAQ. The CDR3 is made up of 15 amino acids.

With respect to this clone: Other DNA sequences in this specimen translate into the identical CDR3. V gene TRBV28 combines with J gene TRBJ1-1, with 7 bases lining up with TRBD1. V was clipped by 5 bases and J by 5 bases; unmatched bases: 8. The CDR3 length is 14 residues. From germline, CDR1 is MDHEN and CDR2 SYDVKM. The CDR3 sequence is CASSRQGLGTEAFF. The CDR3 DNA reads TGTGCCAGCAGTCGACAGGGCCTGGGGACTGAAGCTTTCTTT. The full variable domain, its missing parts supplied by reference TRBV28 and TRBJ1-1, is DVKVTQSSRYLVKRTGEKVFLECVQDMDHENMFWYRQDPGLGLRLIYFSYDVKMKEKGDIPEGYSVSREKKERFSLILESASTNQTSMYLCASSRQGLGTEAFFGQGTRLTVV.

The chain is built from TRBV24-1 and TRBJ1-2; no definite D call. Trimming removed 3 bases from V and 5 bases from J, with 9 bases in between. The CDR3 sequence is 13 residues long. Germline values: CDR1 KGHDR, CDR2 SFDVKD. The DNA of the CDR3 is TGTGCCACCAGTGATCCAGCGTATTATGGCTACACCTTC. This sequence encodes CATSDPAYYGYTF.

The rearrangement uses TRBV2 and TRBJ2-2; D might be TRBD2 (5 bases). Germline loops: CDR1 SNHLY, CDR2 FYNNEI. Trimming removed 6 bases at V and 3 bases at J, with 14 bases between. This CDR3 is built from 15 residues. Here the CDR3 reads CASRSEGSYTGELFF. The CDR3 DNA sequence: TGTGCCAGCAGGAGTGAGGGAAGTTACACCGGGGAGCTGTTTTTT.

This sequence joins TRBV20-1 and TRBJ2-3, with D unclear. The CDR3 runs to 11 residues. Trimming left V 6 bases short and J 2 bases short, with 6 bases between. The germline CDR1 and CDR2 sequences are DFQATT and SNEGSKA (reference sequence). The CDR3 loop reads CSAKLTDTQYF. The DNA of the CDR3 is TGCAGTGCCAAACTCACAGATACGCAGTATTTT.

The gene calls are TRBV5-1 and TRBJ1-6; 7 bases line up with TRBD1. The CDR3 runs 16 residues. The germline V gene encodes CDR1 SGHRS and CDR2 YFSETQ. V was clipped by 4 bases and J by 7 bases; unmatched bases: 11. CDR3 loop: CASSPGTTGKNSPLHF. Here the CDR3 DNA reads TGCGCCAGCAGCCCGGGCACGACAGGGAAAAATTCACCCCTCCACTTT.

The chain employs TRBV6-1 and TRBJ1-2; D is uncertain. CDR3 length equals 14 residues. The V end lost 2 bases, the J end lost 3 bases, and 10 bases lay between the germline ends. Germline V CDR1 and CDR2: MNHNS, SASEGT. The CDR3 nucleotides are TGTGCCAGCAGTGAACTTCGCACGGACTATGGCTACACCTTC. Translation: CASSELRTDYGYTF.

The CDR3 region is CASSLGGADEAFF. The CDR3 DNA sequence: TGCGCCAGCAGCTTAGGGGGGGCAGATGAAGCTTTCTTT. V usage is TRBV5-1 and J usage is TRBJ1-1, with D maybe TRBD1 (6 bases). The CDR3 loop spans 13 amino acids. Germline V CDR1 and CDR2: SGHRS, YFSETQ. The germline V and J ends were trimmed by 2 bases and 7 bases, with 12 bases remaining between them.

The CDR3 loop reads CASSLGTSSLRADTQYF. CDR3 nucleotide sequence: TGCGCCAGCAGCTTGGGGACTAGTTCCCTAAGGGCAGATACGCAGTATTTT. This chain uses TRBV5-1 with TRBJ2-3, with 7 bases that match TRBD2. J lost 4 bases, V lost 0 bases, and 11 bases had no gene match. The CDR3 runs 17 residues. Per the germline V gene, CDR1 is SGHRS and CDR2 is YFSETQ.